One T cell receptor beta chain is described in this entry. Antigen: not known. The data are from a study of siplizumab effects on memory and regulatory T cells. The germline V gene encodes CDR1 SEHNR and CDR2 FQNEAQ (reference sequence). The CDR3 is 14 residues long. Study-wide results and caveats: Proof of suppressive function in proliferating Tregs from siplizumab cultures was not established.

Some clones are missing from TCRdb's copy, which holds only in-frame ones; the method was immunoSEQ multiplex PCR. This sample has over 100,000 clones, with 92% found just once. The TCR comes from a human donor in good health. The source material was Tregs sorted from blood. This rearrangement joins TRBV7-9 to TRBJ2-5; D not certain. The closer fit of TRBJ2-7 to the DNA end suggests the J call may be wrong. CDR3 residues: CASSPIRAAYEQYF. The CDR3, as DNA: TGTGCCAGCAGCCCTATTCGGGCCGCCTACGAGCAGTACTTC.